This entry is about one T cell receptor (beta chain). This sample was included in a study of blood T cell repertoires in COVID-19. Assay: immunoSEQ multiplex PCR; the TCRdb copy retains only in-frame clones and omits some. The top ten hold 3% to 3.5% of the sample, which has a few hundred thousand clones, 85% to 90% seen once. Germline assignment: CDR1 MGHDK and CDR2 SYGVNS. V was pared by 4 bases and J by 0 bases, with 10 bases of the junction left unmatched. CDR3 length equals 18 residues. The TCR sequence derives from a man between 60 and 75 years old with acute or convalescent COVID-19. The chain links TRBV25-1 to TRBJ2-4; 9 positions match TRBD1. Sequences were obtained from peripheral blood. CDR3: CASSGLPNRGPAKNIQYF. In DNA, the CDR3 is TGTGCCAGCAGTGGTTTGCCCAACAGGGGGCCAGCCAAAAACATTCAGTACTTC.